The source of this T cell receptor beta chain is a study of blood T cell repertoires in COVID-19. In the study overall: Spain, Italy and the United States supplied samples that represented acute and convalescent COVID-19. Sample material is recorded as cDNA or gDNA derived from T cells, B-cell-depleted T cells, or PBMCs.

The CDR3 has 16 residues. V dropped 6 bases and J dropped 2; count of bases not matched to a gene: 12. Germline CDR1 and CDR2: LNHDA and SQIVND (reference sequence). Original processing methods: From reference gene primer amplification, estimates of nucleated cell counts were derived. Libraries were prepared by immunoSEQ multiplex PCR; TCRdb keeps only in-frame clonotypes and omits some of them. That table is the source of V, J and clone size, and D and trimming were worked out from the DNA. Among more than 110,000 clones listed, approximately 85% were seen once. Sequenced: peripheral blood. The TCR was taken from a man aged 45-65 years with acute or convalescent COVID-19. The chain carries TRBV19 and TRBJ1-1, with 7 bases fitting TRBD1. CDR3 amino acids: CASRRPGDSRNTEAFF. In DNA, the CDR3 is TGTGCCAGTAGGAGGCCGGGGGACAGTAGAAACACTGAAGCTTTCTTT.